This is a list of T cell receptor beta chains from one sample in a study of Graves' ophthalmopathy and Graves' hyperthyroidism. MiXCR, applied by TCRdb to the multiplex PCR reads, yields one record per CDR3 protein. In the table there are almost 40,000 distinct CDR3 sequences, roughly 50% of which are singletons. The sample consisted of peripheral blood. The source of these receptors is an adult woman with stable Graves' hyperthyroidism. The CDR3 runs from the conserved cysteine through the conserved F or W. The D gene is left open where the match is weak. Clone size is given for some rows only: seen once, a few or many times, or a class if the clone is expanded.

clone_size: medium-sized; j_call: TRBJ2-5; d_call: -; v_call: TRBV15; cdr3_aa: CATSGGTVHRETQYF; cdr3_nt: TGTGCCACCAGCGGGGGGACAGTCCATCGAGAGACCCAGTACTTC
clone_size: -; j_call: TRBJ1-1; d_call: TRBD1; v_call: TRBV7-9; cdr3_aa: CASSPSGTGSTEAFF; cdr3_nt: TGTGCCAGCAGCCCCTCCGGGACAGGGTCTACTGAAGCTTTCTTT
clone_size: -; j_call: TRBJ2-7; d_call: -; v_call: TRBV13; cdr3_aa: CASSQGRTYEQYF; cdr3_nt: TGTGCCAGCAGTCAGGGACGTACCTACGAGCAGTACTTC
clone_size: many; j_call: TRBJ2-7; d_call: TRBD2; v_call: TRBV7-9; cdr3_aa: CASSKREAYEQYF; cdr3_nt: TGTGCCAGCAGCAAGCGGGAGGCCTACGAGCAGTACTTC
clone_size: many; j_call: TRBJ2-2; d_call: TRBD1; v_call: TRBV12-3/TRBV12-4; cdr3_aa: CASRRQGGGELFF; cdr3_nt: TGTGCCAGCAGAAGACAGGGGGGCGGGGAGCTGTTTTTT
clone_size: -; j_call: TRBJ1-2; d_call: -; v_call: TRBV7-8; cdr3_aa: CASSRAARYGYTF; cdr3_nt: TGTGCCAGCAGCCGAGCGGCCCGCTATGGCTACACCTTC
clone_size: many; j_call: TRBJ2-7; d_call: TRBD2; v_call: TRBV27; cdr3_aa: CASSRLAGSYEQYF; cdr3_nt: TGTGCCAGCAGTCGACTAGCGGGCTCCTACGAGCAGTACTTC
clone_size: once; j_call: TRBJ1-1; d_call: TRBD1; v_call: TRBV19; cdr3_aa: CASSMTGGGNTEAFF; cdr3_nt: TGTGCCAGTAGTATGACAGGGGGCGGGAACACTGAAGCTTTCTTT
clone_size: many; j_call: TRBJ2-7; d_call: -; v_call: TRBV5-5; cdr3_aa: CASSLRQAYEQYF; cdr3_nt: TGTGCCAGCAGCTTGCGCCAGGCCTACGAGCAGTACTTC
clone_size: -; j_call: TRBJ1-6; d_call: TRBD1; v_call: TRBV7-8; cdr3_aa: CASTLRGEWNSPLHF; cdr3_nt: TGTGCCAGCACCCTCAGGGGGGAGTGGAATTCACCCCTCCACTTT
clone_size: -; j_call: TRBJ2-1; d_call: -; v_call: TRBV5-1; cdr3_aa: CASSLGSANNEQFF; cdr3_nt: TGCGCCAGCAGCTTAGGTAGTGCCAACAATGAGCAGTTCTTC
clone_size: many; j_call: TRBJ2-3; d_call: TRBD1; v_call: TRBV7-2; cdr3_aa: CASSLWQGADTQYF; cdr3_nt: TGTGCCAGCAGCTTATGGCAGGGGGCAGATACGCAGTATTTT
clone_size: -; j_call: TRBJ1-2; d_call: -; v_call: TRBV20-1; cdr3_aa: CSASAISRGLNYGYTF; cdr3_nt: TGCAGTGCTAGTGCAATTTCCAGGGGTCTTAACTATGGCTACACCTTC
clone_size: -; j_call: TRBJ1-2; d_call: -; v_call: TRBV6-1; cdr3_aa: CASSEPGDASNYGYTF; cdr3_nt: TGTGCCAGCAGTGAGCCAGGCGATGCTTCTAACTATGGCTACACCTTC
clone_size: -; j_call: TRBJ1-5; d_call: TRBD1; v_call: TRBV20-1; cdr3_aa: CSASQGTASHQPQHF; cdr3_nt: TGCAGTGCCAGTCAGGGGACAGCGAGTCATCAGCCCCAGCATTTT
clone_size: many; j_call: TRBJ2-3; d_call: -; v_call: TRBV5-1; cdr3_aa: CASSLEPGWDTQYF; cdr3_nt: TGCGCCAGCAGCTTGGAGCCAGGGTGGGATACGCAGTATTTT
clone_size: few; j_call: TRBJ1-1; d_call: TRBD1; v_call: TRBV5-5; cdr3_aa: CASGDRPNTEAFF; cdr3_nt: TGTGCCAGCGGGGACAGGCCAAACACTGAAGCTTTCTTT